A selection of T cell receptor beta chains follows, all from one sample in a study of HIV-infected patients and healthy controls. Each CDR3 protein is one row after TCRdb ran MiXCR on the 5' RACE reads. The profile covers tens of thousands of distinct CDR3 sequences, with around 21% appearing a single time and 1.4% taken by the ten largest. Sequenced sample: CD4+ T cells from blood. The receptors derive from a human donor in good health. Both conserved end residues are part of each CDR3. D genes are given only for firm matches. The size entry is marked missing in some rows and otherwise reads once, few, many or a size class.

clone size | J gene | D gene | V gene | CDR3 DNA | CDR3 protein
many | TRBJ2-1 | NA | TRBV12-3/TRBV12-4 | TGTGCCAGCAGTTCTAACTATGAGCAGTTCTTC | CASSSNYEQFF
NA | TRBJ1-2 | TRBD1 | TRBV7-9 | TGTGCCAGCAGCTACCCCTCACGGACAGGGGGCTATGGCTACACCTTC | CASSYPSRTGGYGYTF
few | TRBJ2-1 | TRBD2 | TRBV7-6 | TGTGCCAGCAGCTTAGTAGCGGGTAGTTCGGGTGAGCAGTTCTTC | CASSLVAGSSGEQFF
NA | TRBJ1-2 | NA | TRBV10-3 | TGTGCCATCACACACAGTAAAGACTATGGCTACACCTTC | CAITHSKDYGYTF
NA | TRBJ2-3 | TRBD2 | TRBV7-2 | TGTGCCAGCAGCTTACAAGCGGGGGGGCCTGCCACAGATACGCAGTATTTT | CASSLQAGGPATDTQYF
few | TRBJ1-6 | NA | TRBV19 | TGTGCCACCCACCGTCAGAAGGATTCACCCCTCCACTTT | CATHRQKDSPLHF
NA | TRBJ2-1 | NA | TRBV5-5 | TGTGCCAGCAGCTTGGCCCCGACAGGTGGCAATGAGCAGTTCTTC | CASSLAPTGGNEQFF
many | TRBJ2-1 | TRBD2 | TRBV7-2 | TGTGCCAGCAGCTTAACCGGGACTAGGGCCTACAATGAGCAGTTCTTC | CASSLTGTRAYNEQFF
many | TRBJ1-6 | NA | TRBV5-6 | TGTGCCAGCAGCTTGGACGGAAGACTTAATTCACCCCTCCACTTT | CASSLDGRLNSPLHF
many | TRBJ2-2 | NA | TRBV12-3/TRBV12-4 | TGTGCCAGCACCAGGAACACCGGGGAGCTGTTTTTT | CASTRNTGELFF
few | TRBJ2-1 | NA | TRBV10-3 | TGTGCCATAGAATCGCGGGGCAGCACCTCCTACAATGAGCAGTTCTTC | CAIESRGSTSYNEQFF
NA | TRBJ1-5 | TRBD1 | TRBV18 | TGTGCCAGCTCACCTACACAGGGGTATAGCAATCAGCCCCAGCATTTT | CASSPTQGYSNQPQHF
few | TRBJ1-2 | NA | TRBV7-2 | TGTGCCAGCAGCCCTAACATATATGGCTACACCTTC | CASSPNIYGYTF
few | TRBJ1-5 | TRBD1 | TRBV12-3/TRBV12-4 | TGTGCCAGCAGTTTTCAGGGGGTATTCTATCAGCCCCAGCATTTT | CASSFQGVFYQPQHF
many | TRBJ2-4 | NA | TRBV6-5 | TGTGCCAGCAGTGACCCCGGAAACATTCAGTACTTC | CASSDPGNIQYF
few | TRBJ2-5 | NA | TRBV23-1 | TGCGCCAGCAGTCAGAGACAGCAAGAGACCCAGTACTTC | CASSQRQQETQYF
many | TRBJ2-2 | TRBD2 | TRBV3-1 | TGTGCCAGTAGGGACTACCGAACCGGGGAGCTGTTTTTT | CASRDYRTGELFF
many | TRBJ2-3 | NA | TRBV20-1 | TGCAGTGCTAGAGATATACGGCACCTCACAGATACGCAGTATTTT | CSARDIRHLTDTQYF
many | TRBJ2-6 | NA | TRBV14 | TGTGCCAGCAGCCAAAGGTACTCTGGGGCCAACGTCCTGACTTTC | CASSQRYSGANVLTF
many | TRBJ1-1 | NA | TRBV10-3 | TGTGCCATCAGTTCCCCGGGACAAACCACTGAAGCTTTCTTT | CAISSPGQTTEAFF
few | TRBJ2-2 | NA | TRBV3-1 | TGTGCCAGCAGCCAAGAGTCGGGTTCCAGGGTCAGCGGGGAGCTGTTTTTT | CASSQESGSRVSGELFF
NA | TRBJ2-7 | TRBD2 | TRBV15 | TGTGCCACCAGCACTCCGGGAGGGGGTTCCTACGAGCAGTACTTC | CATSTPGGGSYEQYF
many | TRBJ2-3 | TRBD2 | TRBV27 | TGTGCCACCCGGAGGGGGACTAGCGGGGTTAGAACAGATACGCAGTATTTT | CATRRGTSGVRTDTQYF
many | TRBJ1-2 | NA | TRBV6-5 | TGTGCCAGCAGTCGCACAGGGTCCTCTAACTATGGCTACACCTTC | CASSRTGSSNYGYTF
few | TRBJ1-2 | TRBD1 | TRBV18 | TGTGCCAGCTCGGCCGACAGGGACTTTGGCTACACCTTC | CASSADRDFGYTF
NA | TRBJ2-2 | TRBD2 | TRBV20-1 | TGCGGCGGGACTAGCGGGGCGAACACCGGGGAGCTGTTTTTT | CGGTSGANTGELFF
few | TRBJ2-2 | NA | TRBV7-2 | TGTGCCAGCAGTTGGGACGCCGCGAACACCGGGGAGCTGTTTTTT | CASSWDAANTGELFF
once | TRBJ2-7 | TRBD1 | TRBV10-2 | TGCGCCAGCAGTGAGCCCGGGACAGACCCCTACGAGCAGTACTTC | CASSEPGTDPYEQYF
NA | TRBJ2-2 | NA | TRBV29-1 | TGCAGCGTTGTGACAGTCGGAGAGCTGTTTTTT | CSVVTVGELFF
NA | TRBJ1-1 | NA | TRBV6-2/TRBV6-3 | TGTGCCAGCAGTTACATGGGGCACACTGAAGCTTTCTTT | CASSYMGHTEAFF
few | TRBJ1-2 | NA | TRBV15 | TGTGCCACCAGCAGAGAGGGAAGGACTGGCTACACCTTC | CATSREGRTGYTF
NA | TRBJ1-1 | NA | TRBV7-2 | TGTGCCAGCAGCTCTCCTCCACTGGGACTGGGGAACACTGAAGCTTTCTTT | CASSSPPLGLGNTEAFF
few | TRBJ2-2 | NA | TRBV15 | TGTGCCACCAGCAGAGGGGGGAACACCGGGGAGCTGTTTTTT | CATSRGGNTGELFF
few | TRBJ1-1 | NA | TRBV6-6 | TGTGCCAGCAGTTATATGCGGAACACTGAAGCTTTCTTT | CASSYMRNTEAFF
many | TRBJ2-7 | NA | TRBV15 | TGTGCCACCAGCAGACCAGGGGTTTACGAGCAGTACTTC | CATSRPGVYEQYF
many | TRBJ1-1 | NA | TRBV27 | TGTGCCAGCAGTTTGGGCGTTGCGGGGGGCACTGAAGCTTTCTTT | CASSLGVAGGTEAFF
few | TRBJ1-1 | NA | TRBV6-1 | TGTGCCAGCAGCGCTCTACGGGACACTGAAGCTTTCTTT | CASSALRDTEAFF
NA | TRBJ1-1 | NA | TRBV29-1 | TGCAGCGTTGGCACAGGGCAATGGACTGAAGCTTTCTTT | CSVGTGQWTEAFF
NA | TRBJ2-2 | NA | TRBV12-3/TRBV12-4 | TGTGCCAGCACCCACAGGTCAGGGGACACCGGGGAGCTGTTTTTT | CASTHRSGDTGELFF
many | TRBJ2-3 | NA | TRBV4-1 | TGCGCCAGCAGCCAAGATACTTTGGGTTGGGTGTCTAGCACAGATACGCAGTATTTT | CASSQDTLGWVSSTDTQYF
NA | TRBJ1-2 | NA | TRBV29-1 | TGCAGCGTTGAATGGCAGTACCATGGCTACACCTTC | CSVEWQYHGYTF